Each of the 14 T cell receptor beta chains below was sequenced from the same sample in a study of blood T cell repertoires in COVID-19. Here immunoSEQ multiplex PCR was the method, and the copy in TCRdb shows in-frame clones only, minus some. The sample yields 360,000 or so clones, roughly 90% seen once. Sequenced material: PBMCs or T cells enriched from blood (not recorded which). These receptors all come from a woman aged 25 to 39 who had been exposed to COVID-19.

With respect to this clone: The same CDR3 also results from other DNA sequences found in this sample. The CDR3 reads CASSPPGGGTDTQYF. CDR3 in DNA: TGTGCCAGCTCACCACCTGGTGGGGGGACAGATACGCAGTATTTT. The rearrangement links TRBV18 to TRBJ2-3, with TRBD2 as a possible D gene (6 bases). In germline, CDR1 is KGHSH, CDR2 LQKENI. This CDR3 has 15 amino acids. V was cut by 0 bases and J by 3 bases, with 10 bases left in between.

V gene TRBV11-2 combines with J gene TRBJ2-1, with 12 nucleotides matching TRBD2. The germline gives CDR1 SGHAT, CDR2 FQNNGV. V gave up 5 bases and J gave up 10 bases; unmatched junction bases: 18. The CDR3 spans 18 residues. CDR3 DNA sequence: TGTGCCAGCAGCCGGATTGCGGCTAGCGGGAGGGCCGGTGAAGAGCAGTTCTTC. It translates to CASSRIAASGRAGEEQFF.

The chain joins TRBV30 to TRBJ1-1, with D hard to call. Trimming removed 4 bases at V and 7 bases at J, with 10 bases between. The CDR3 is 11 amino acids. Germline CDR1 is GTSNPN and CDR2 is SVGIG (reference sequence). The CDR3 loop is CAWTRGLEAFF. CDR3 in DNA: TGTGCCTGGACGCGAGGGCTTGAAGCTTTCTTT.

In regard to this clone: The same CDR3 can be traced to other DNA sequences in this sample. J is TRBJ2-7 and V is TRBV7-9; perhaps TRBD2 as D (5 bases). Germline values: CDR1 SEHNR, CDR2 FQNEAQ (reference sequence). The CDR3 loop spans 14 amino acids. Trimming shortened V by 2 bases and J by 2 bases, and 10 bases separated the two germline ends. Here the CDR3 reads CASSLSGLTYEQYF. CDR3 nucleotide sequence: TGTGCCAGCAGCTTATCGGGGTTGACCTACGAGCAGTACTTC.

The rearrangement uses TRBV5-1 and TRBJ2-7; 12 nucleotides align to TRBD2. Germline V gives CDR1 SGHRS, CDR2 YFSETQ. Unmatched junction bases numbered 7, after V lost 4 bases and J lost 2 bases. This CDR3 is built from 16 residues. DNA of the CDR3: TGCGCCAGCAGCATACCTCTAGCGGGAGGGCCCTACGAGCAGTACTTC. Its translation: CASSIPLAGGPYEQYF.

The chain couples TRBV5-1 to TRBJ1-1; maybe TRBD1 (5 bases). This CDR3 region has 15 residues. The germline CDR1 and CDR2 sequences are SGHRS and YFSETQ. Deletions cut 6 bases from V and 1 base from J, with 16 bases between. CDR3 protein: CASKGEEGRNTEAFF. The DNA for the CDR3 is TGCGCCAGCAAAGGCGAGGAGGGGCGGAACACTGAAGCTTTCTTT.

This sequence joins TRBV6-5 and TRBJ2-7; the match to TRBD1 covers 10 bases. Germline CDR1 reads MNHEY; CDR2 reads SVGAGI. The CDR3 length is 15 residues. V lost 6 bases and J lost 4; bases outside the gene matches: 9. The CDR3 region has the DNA TGTGCCAGCAGGGAGTTCGTGGGACAGGGGTACGAGCAGTACTTC. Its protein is CASREFVGQGYEQYF.

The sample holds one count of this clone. The CDR3 bases are TGTGCCAGCTCACCATCGCCCCTCGGGACAGGGAACACCGGGGAGCTGTTTTTT. Protein: CASSPSPLGTGNTGELFF. The chain combines TRBV18 with TRBJ2-2, with TRBD1 matching over 8 bases. Germline-derived CDR1 and CDR2 are KGHSH and LQKENI. The CDR3 is made up of 18 amino acids. The ends lost 2 bases at V and 1 base at J; junction bases unmatched: 9.

This chain's CDR3 is CASSQAEGARITNTEAFF. Here the CDR3 DNA reads TGTGCCAGCAGCCAAGCGGAGGGGGCGAGAATTACGAACACTGAAGCTTTCTTT. This chain connects TRBV3-1 (or the pseudogene TRBV3-2) to TRBJ1-1, with TRBD1 matching 7 bases. V lost 1 base and J lost 1; bases outside the gene matches: 12. Germline V gene sequence: CDR1 LGHDT, CDR2 YNNKEL (reference sequence). The CDR3 contains 18 residues.

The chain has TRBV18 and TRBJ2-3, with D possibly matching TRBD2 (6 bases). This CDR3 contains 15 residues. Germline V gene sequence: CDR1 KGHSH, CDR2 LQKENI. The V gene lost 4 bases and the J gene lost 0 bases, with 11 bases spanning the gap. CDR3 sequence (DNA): TGTGCCAGCTCACACCCTAGCGACAGCACAGATACGCAGTATTTT. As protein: CASSHPSDSTDTQYF.

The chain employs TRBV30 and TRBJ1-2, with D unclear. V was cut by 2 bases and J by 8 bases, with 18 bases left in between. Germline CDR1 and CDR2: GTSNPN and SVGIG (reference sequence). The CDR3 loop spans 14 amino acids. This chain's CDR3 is CAWSIPGVAKGYTF. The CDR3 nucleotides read TGTGCCTGGAGTATCCCCGGGGTGGCTAAAGGCTACACCTTC. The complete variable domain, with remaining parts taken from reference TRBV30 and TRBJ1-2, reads SQTIHQWPATLVQPVGSPLSLECTVEGTSNPNLYWYRQAAGRGLQLLFYSVGIGQISSEVPQNLSASRPQDRQFILSSKKLLLSDSGFYLCAWSIPGVAKGYTFGSGTRLTVV.

The CDR3 loop is CASSSAGQPRANYGYTF. The CDR3 bases are TGTGCCAGCAGTTCCGCGGGACAGCCCCGAGCTAACTATGGCTACACCTTC. The rearrangement joins TRBV28 to TRBJ1-2; 7 nucleotides line up with TRBD1. Per germline, CDR1 MDHEN and CDR2 SYDVKM. V shed 4 bases and J 0 bases; nucleotides not matched to a gene: 11. This CDR3 has 17 residues.

The CDR3 loop reads CASKSWDRSPYEQYF. The CDR3 coding sequence is TGTGCCAGTAAAAGTTGGGACAGGTCCCCCTACGAGCAGTACTTC. The chain employs TRBV6-5 and TRBJ2-7; 8 nucleotides align to TRBD1. The ends lost 9 bases at V and 2 bases at J; junction bases unmatched: 12. This CDR3 has 15 amino acids. Germline-derived CDR1 and CDR2 are MNHEY and SVGAGI.

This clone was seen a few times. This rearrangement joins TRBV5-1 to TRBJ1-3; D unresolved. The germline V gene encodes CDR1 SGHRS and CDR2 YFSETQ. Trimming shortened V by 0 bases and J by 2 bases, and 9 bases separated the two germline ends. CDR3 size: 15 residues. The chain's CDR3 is CASSLGSGAGNTIYF. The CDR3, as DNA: TGCGCCAGCAGCTTGGGAAGCGGGGCTGGAAACACCATATATTTT.